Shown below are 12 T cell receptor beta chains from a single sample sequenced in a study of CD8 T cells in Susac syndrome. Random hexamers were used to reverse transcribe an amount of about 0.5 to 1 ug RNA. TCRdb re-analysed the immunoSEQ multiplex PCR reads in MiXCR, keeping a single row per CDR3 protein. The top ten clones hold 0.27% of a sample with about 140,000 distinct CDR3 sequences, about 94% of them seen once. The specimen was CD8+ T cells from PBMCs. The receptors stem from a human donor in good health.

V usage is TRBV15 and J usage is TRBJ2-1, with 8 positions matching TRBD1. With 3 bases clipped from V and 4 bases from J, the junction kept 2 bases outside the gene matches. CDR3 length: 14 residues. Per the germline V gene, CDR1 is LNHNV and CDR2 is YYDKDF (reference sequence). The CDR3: CATSRGQEYNEQFF. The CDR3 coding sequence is TGTGCCACCAGCAGGGGACAGGAATACAATGAGCAGTTCTTC.

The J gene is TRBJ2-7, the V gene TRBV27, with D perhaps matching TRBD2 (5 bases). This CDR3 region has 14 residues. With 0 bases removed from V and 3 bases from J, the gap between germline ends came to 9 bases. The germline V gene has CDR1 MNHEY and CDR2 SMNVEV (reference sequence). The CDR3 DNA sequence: TGTGCCAGCAGTTTATCGGTCGGGAACTACGAGCAGTACTTC. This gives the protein CASSLSVGNYEQYF.

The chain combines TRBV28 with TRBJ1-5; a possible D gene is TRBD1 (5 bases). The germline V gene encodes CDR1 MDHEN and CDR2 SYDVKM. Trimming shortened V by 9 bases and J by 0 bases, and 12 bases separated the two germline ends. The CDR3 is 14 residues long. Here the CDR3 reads CASDSNHSNQPQHF. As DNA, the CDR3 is TGTGCCAGTGACAGCAATCATAGCAATCAGCCCCAGCATTTT.

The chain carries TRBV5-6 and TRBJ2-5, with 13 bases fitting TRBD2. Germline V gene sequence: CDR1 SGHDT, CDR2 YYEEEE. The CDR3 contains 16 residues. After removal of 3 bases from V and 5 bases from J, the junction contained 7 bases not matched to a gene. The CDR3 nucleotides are TGTGCCAGCAGCTACGGACTAGCGGGAGTCCGTGAGACCCAGTACTTC. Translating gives CASSYGLAGVRETQYF.

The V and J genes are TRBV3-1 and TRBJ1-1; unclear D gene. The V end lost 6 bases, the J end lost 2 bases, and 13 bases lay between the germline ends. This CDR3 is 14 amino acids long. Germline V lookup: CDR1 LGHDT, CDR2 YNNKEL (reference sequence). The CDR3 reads CASSLDGDNTEAFF. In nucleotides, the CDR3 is TGTGCCAGCAGTTTGGACGGGGATAACACTGAAGCTTTCTTT.

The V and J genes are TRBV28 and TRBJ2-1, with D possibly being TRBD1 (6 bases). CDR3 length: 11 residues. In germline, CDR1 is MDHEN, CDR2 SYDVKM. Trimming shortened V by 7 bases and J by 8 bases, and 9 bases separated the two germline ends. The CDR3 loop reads CASKGVHEQFF. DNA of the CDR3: TGTGCCAGCAAGGGGGTCCATGAGCAGTTCTTC.

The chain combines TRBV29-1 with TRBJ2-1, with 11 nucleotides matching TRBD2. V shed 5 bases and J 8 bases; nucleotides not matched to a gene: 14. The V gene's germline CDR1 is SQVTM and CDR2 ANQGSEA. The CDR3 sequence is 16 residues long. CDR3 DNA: TGCAGCGTTTCTTACCGTACTAGCGGGAGAGGGTATGAGCAGTTCTTC. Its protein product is CSVSYRTSGRGYEQFF.

CDR3 sequence: CSAREGQGIYSNQPQHF. Written as DNA, the CDR3 is TGCAGTGCTAGAGAGGGGCAGGGGATTTATAGCAATCAGCCCCAGCATTTT. The V call is TRBV20-1, the J call TRBJ1-5, with D possibly being TRBD1 (6 bases). This CDR3 contains 17 residues. The V gene lost 0 bases and the J gene lost 0 bases, with 15 bases spanning the gap. Germline lookup yields CDR1 DFQATT and CDR2 SNEGSKA (reference sequence).

The DNA for the CDR3 is TGTGCCAGCAGGGGGGACAGCCGGTGGGGTTCGGATACGCAGTATTTT. It is translated as CASRGDSRWGSDTQYF. This chain connects TRBV27 to TRBJ2-3, with 7 bases that match TRBD1. The V gene end was trimmed by 6 bases and the J gene end by 6 bases; junction bases not matched to a gene: 15. Germline values: CDR1 MNHEY, CDR2 SMNVEV (reference sequence). CDR3 size: 16 residues.

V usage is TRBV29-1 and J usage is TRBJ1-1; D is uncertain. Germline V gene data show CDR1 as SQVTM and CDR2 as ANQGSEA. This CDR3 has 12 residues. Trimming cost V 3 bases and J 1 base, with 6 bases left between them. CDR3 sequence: CSVEPGNTEAFF. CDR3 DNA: TGCAGCGTTGAGCCAGGGAACACTGAAGCTTTCTTT.

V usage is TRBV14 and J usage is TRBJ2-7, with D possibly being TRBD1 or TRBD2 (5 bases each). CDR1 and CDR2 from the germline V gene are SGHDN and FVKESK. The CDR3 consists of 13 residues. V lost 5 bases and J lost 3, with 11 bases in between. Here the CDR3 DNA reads TGTGCCAGCAGCGGGACGGACCTCTACGAGCAGTACTTC. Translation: CASSGTDLYEQYF.

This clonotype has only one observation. CDR3 nucleotide sequence: TGTGCCAGCAGCGTAATCTCAGCGGGAGCCCACAATGAGCAGTTCTTC. Residues: CASSVISAGAHNEQFF. The chain uses TRBV9 and TRBJ2-1, with 8 bases aligning to TRBD2. There are 16 residues in the CDR3. J lost 5 bases, V lost 1 base, and 8 bases had no gene match. CDR1 is SGDLS, CDR2 YYNGEE, per germline.